The text below deals with one TCR beta chain. The record originates from a study of cytomegalovirus exposure and HLA in healthy donors. This PCR relied on a set of 60 Vbeta primers and 13 Jbeta primers. Data came from immunoSEQ multiplex PCR; TCRdb stores just in-frame clones and leaves some out. The profile shows some 80,000 clones, about 77% of them singletons. Germline assignment: CDR1 GTSNPN and CDR2 SVGIG (reference sequence). The length of the CDR3 is 12 residues. Trimming stripped 1 base from V and 7 bases from J, with 11 bases between. The receptor was isolated from a man in his forties or fifties in good health and CMV-seronegative. The sequencing sample was made of PBMCs. This chain connects TRBV30 to TRBJ2-7; possible D gene TRBD2, 5 bases. The CDR3 protein is CAWSGPPGEQYF. The CDR3 DNA sequence: TGTGCCTGGAGTGGCCCCCCGGGAGAGCAGTACTTC.